This is a list of T cell receptor beta chains from one sample in a study of T-cell reconstitution after alpha-beta-depleted transplantation in children. Each CDR3 protein is one row after TCRdb ran MiXCR on the PCR reads. The table lists roughly 350,000 distinct CDR3 sequences, about 16% of them singletons. The sequencing here drew on PBMCs, mostly from graft donor cells, taken 360 days after TCRalphabeta/CD19-depleted stem cell transplant. These receptor sequences come from a male patient aged 2 to 9 who had a stem cell transplant for acute lymphoblastic leukemia, so the T cells may come from the graft donor. Each CDR3 is given with its conserved first and last residue. Each record gives: V gene, D gene, clone size, J gene, CDR3 protein, CDR3 DNA. D genes are given only for firm matches. Clone size is given for some rows only: seen once, a few or many times, or a class if the clone is expanded.

V gene: TRBV7-2; D gene: -; clone size: few; J gene: TRBJ2-7; CDR3 protein: CASSLAPGDYEQYF; CDR3 DNA: TGTGCCAGCAGCTTAGCCCCAGGGGACTACGAGCAGTACTTC
V gene: TRBV18; D gene: TRBD1; clone size: -; J gene: TRBJ2-7; CDR3 protein: CASSPPNRGPEQYF; CDR3 DNA: TGTGCCAGCTCACCACCTAACAGGGGACCCGAGCAGTACTTC
V gene: TRBV7-3; D gene: TRBD2; clone size: few; J gene: TRBJ2-1; CDR3 protein: CASSLMGLNYNEQFF; CDR3 DNA: TGTGCCAGCAGCTTAATGGGACTAAACTACAATGAGCAGTTCTTC
V gene: TRBV5-1; D gene: TRBD1; clone size: -; J gene: TRBJ2-2; CDR3 protein: CASRRDREATGELFF; CDR3 DNA: TGCGCCAGCAGGCGGGACAGGGAAGCGACCGGGGAGCTGTTTTTT
V gene: TRBV6-5; D gene: TRBD1; clone size: few; J gene: TRBJ2-7; CDR3 protein: CASSYGGQGLTYEQYF; CDR3 DNA: TGTGCCAGCAGTTACGGAGGACAGGGGCTTACCTACGAGCAGTACTTC
V gene: TRBV20-1; D gene: -; clone size: -; J gene: TRBJ1-6; CDR3 protein: CSAGVSSYNSPLHF; CDR3 DNA: TGCAGTGCGGGGGTGAGCTCCTATAATTCACCCCTCCACTTT
V gene: TRBV7-2; D gene: -; clone size: -; J gene: TRBJ2-5; CDR3 protein: CASSPLLWETQYF; CDR3 DNA: TGTGCCAGCAGCCCGCTTCTATGGGAGACCCAGTACTTC
V gene: TRBV7-8; D gene: TRBD1; clone size: few; J gene: TRBJ2-7; CDR3 protein: CASSTRQGSYEQYF; CDR3 DNA: TGTGCCAGCAGCACTCGACAGGGATCCTACGAGCAGTACTTC
V gene: TRBV7-3; D gene: TRBD2; clone size: -; J gene: TRBJ2-1; CDR3 protein: CASSPGLAADYNEQFF; CDR3 DNA: TGTGCCAGCAGCCCCGGACTAGCGGCTGATTACAATGAGCAGTTCTTC
V gene: TRBV6-1; D gene: -; clone size: few; J gene: TRBJ2-4; CDR3 protein: CASSEPGHLWYF; CDR3 DNA: TGTGCCAGCAGTGAACCCGGACATCTGTGGTACTTC
V gene: TRBV25-1; D gene: -; clone size: -; J gene: TRBJ2-6; CDR3 protein: CASKVNGANVLTF; CDR3 DNA: TGTGCCAGCAAAGTAAATGGGGCCAACGTCCTGACTTTC
V gene: TRBV28; D gene: TRBD2; clone size: few; J gene: TRBJ2-2; CDR3 protein: CASSPSGTSSGELFF; CDR3 DNA: TGTGCCAGCAGTCCAAGCGGGACTAGCTCTGGGGAGCTGTTTTTT
V gene: TRBV28; D gene: TRBD1; clone size: -; J gene: TRBJ2-2; CDR3 protein: CATKSGTDTGELFF; CDR3 DNA: TGTGCCACCAAATCCGGGACAGACACCGGGGAGCTGTTTTTT
V gene: TRBV7-9; D gene: TRBD2; clone size: many; J gene: TRBJ2-3; CDR3 protein: CASSYLAGVSDTQYF; CDR3 DNA: TGTGCCAGCAGCTATCTAGCGGGAGTGTCAGATACGCAGTATTTT
V gene: TRBV6-2/TRBV6-3; D gene: -; clone size: -; J gene: TRBJ2-7; CDR3 protein: CASSYEVFTYEQYF; CDR3 DNA: TGTGCCAGCAGTTACGAAGTTTTTACCTACGAGCAGTACTTC
V gene: TRBV6-1; D gene: -; clone size: few; J gene: TRBJ1-6; CDR3 protein: CASSHQVSFGSPLHF; CDR3 DNA: TGTGCCAGCAGTCATCAGGTCTCCTTCGGTTCACCCCTCCACTTT
V gene: TRBV27; D gene: -; clone size: -; J gene: TRBJ1-5; CDR3 protein: CASSFRGDQPQHF; CDR3 DNA: TGTGCCAGCAGTTTTAGGGGGGATCAGCCCCAGCATTTT
V gene: TRBV4-3; D gene: -; clone size: -; J gene: TRBJ2-5; CDR3 protein: CASSQDRAGQETQYF; CDR3 DNA: TGCGCCAGCAGCCAAGATCGCGCGGGGCAAGAGACCCAGTACTTC
V gene: TRBV10-3; D gene: TRBD2; clone size: few; J gene: TRBJ2-7; CDR3 protein: CAISSTSGYEQYF; CDR3 DNA: TGTGCCATCAGCAGTACTAGCGGCTACGAGCAGTACTTC
V gene: TRBV5-1; D gene: -; clone size: -; J gene: TRBJ1-2; CDR3 protein: CASSLGTSRRVDGYTF; CDR3 DNA: TGCGCCAGCAGCTTGGGGACGAGCAGGAGGGTAGATGGCTACACCTTC
V gene: TRBV19; D gene: -; clone size: few; J gene: TRBJ1-5; CDR3 protein: CASSFSVPEPQHF; CDR3 DNA: TGTGCCAGTAGTTTTTCGGTCCCAGAGCCCCAGCATTTT
V gene: TRBV27; D gene: -; clone size: -; J gene: TRBJ2-7; CDR3 protein: CASALGGSYEQYF; CDR3 DNA: TGTGCCAGCGCATTAGGGGGCTCCTACGAGCAGTACTTC
V gene: TRBV7-2; D gene: TRBD2; clone size: -; J gene: TRBJ2-1; CDR3 protein: CASRGRGLYNEQFF; CDR3 DNA: TGTGCCAGCAGAGGGAGGGGACTTTACAATGAGCAGTTCTTC
V gene: TRBV7-2; D gene: TRBD2; clone size: -; J gene: TRBJ2-3; CDR3 protein: CASSLAGLAASTDTQYF; CDR3 DNA: TGTGCCAGCAGCTTAGCCGGGCTAGCGGCTAGCACAGATACGCAGTATTTT
V gene: TRBV14; D gene: TRBD1; clone size: -; J gene: TRBJ1-6; CDR3 protein: CASSRTGDYSPLHF; CDR3 DNA: TGTGCCAGCAGTCGGACAGGGGACTATTCACCCCTCCACTTT
V gene: TRBV12-3/TRBV12-4; D gene: -; clone size: many; J gene: TRBJ2-1; CDR3 protein: CASSPAPSLYNEQFF; CDR3 DNA: TGTGCCAGCAGTCCAGCCCCATCCCTCTACAATGAGCAGTTCTTC
V gene: TRBV12-3/TRBV12-4; D gene: -; clone size: many; J gene: TRBJ1-5; CDR3 protein: CASSFSYQPQHF; CDR3 DNA: TGTGCCAGCAGTTTTAGCTATCAGCCCCAGCATTTT
V gene: TRBV19; D gene: -; clone size: few; J gene: TRBJ2-7; CDR3 protein: CARQKPFYEQYF; CDR3 DNA: TGTGCCAGACAGAAACCCTTCTACGAGCAGTACTTC
V gene: TRBV21-1; D gene: -; clone size: -; J gene: TRBJ1-6; CDR3 protein: CASSKAEGNVRNSPLHF; CDR3 DNA: TGTGCCAGCAGCAAAGCGGAGGGGAATGTGCGCAATTCACCCCTCCACTTT
V gene: TRBV5-6; D gene: -; clone size: -; J gene: TRBJ1-1; CDR3 protein: CASSLAARSTEAFF; CDR3 DNA: TGTGCCAGCAGCTTGGCGGCGAGGTCCACTGAAGCTTTCTTT
V gene: TRBV18; D gene: -; clone size: -; J gene: TRBJ2-3; CDR3 protein: CASSPAGSTDTQYF; CDR3 DNA: TGTGCCAGCTCACCAGCCGGGAGCACAGATACGCAGTATTTT
V gene: TRBV4-3; D gene: -; clone size: -; J gene: TRBJ2-3; CDR3 protein: CASSQDPAGSSTDTQYF; CDR3 DNA: TGCGCCAGCAGCCAAGACCCAGCGGGCTCTAGCACAGATACGCAGTATTTT
V gene: TRBV9; D gene: TRBD2; clone size: -; J gene: TRBJ2-1; CDR3 protein: CASSVEAGGFNEQFF; CDR3 DNA: TGTGCCAGCAGCGTAGAGGCGGGAGGCTTTAATGAGCAGTTCTTC
V gene: TRBV12-3/TRBV12-4; D gene: TRBD1; clone size: -; J gene: TRBJ2-1; CDR3 protein: CASSPEDRHSYNEQFF; CDR3 DNA: TGTGCCAGCAGCCCTGAGGACAGGCACTCCTACAATGAGCAGTTCTTC
V gene: TRBV3-1; D gene: -; clone size: -; J gene: TRBJ2-5; CDR3 protein: CASSQDPQETQYF; CDR3 DNA: TGTGCCAGCAGCCAAGACCCACAAGAGACCCAGTACTTC
V gene: TRBV18; D gene: -; clone size: many; J gene: TRBJ2-5; CDR3 protein: CASSEQETQYF; CDR3 DNA: TGTGCCAGCTCTGAACAAGAGACCCAGTACTTC
V gene: TRBV20-1; D gene: TRBD2; clone size: once; J gene: TRBJ2-2; CDR3 protein: CSALGTSGFANTGELFF; CDR3 DNA: TGCAGTGCCCTGGGGACTAGCGGGTTCGCGAACACCGGGGAGCTGTTTTTT
V gene: TRBV20-1; D gene: -; clone size: few; J gene: TRBJ2-7; CDR3 protein: CSGWPFLAYEQYF; CDR3 DNA: TGCAGTGGGTGGCCCTTCCTTGCCTACGAGCAGTACTTC
V gene: TRBV6-1; D gene: TRBD1; clone size: many; J gene: TRBJ2-3; CDR3 protein: CASSVGTGGVTDTQYF; CDR3 DNA: TGTGCCAGCAGTGTCGGGACAGGGGGAGTTACAGATACGCAGTATTTT
V gene: TRBV19; D gene: -; clone size: few; J gene: TRBJ2-1; CDR3 protein: CASISRAHEQFF; CDR3 DNA: TGTGCCAGTATCTCCAGGGCCCATGAGCAGTTCTTC
V gene: TRBV5-1; D gene: -; clone size: few; J gene: TRBJ2-7; CDR3 protein: CASSLVGVEQYF; CDR3 DNA: TGCGCCAGCAGCTTGGTAGGGGTCGAGCAGTACTTC
V gene: TRBV7-2; D gene: -; clone size: -; J gene: TRBJ2-5; CDR3 protein: CASSSPWARTEETQYF; CDR3 DNA: TGTGCCAGCAGCTCCCCCTGGGCTAGAACAGAAGAGACCCAGTACTTC
V gene: TRBV28; D gene: -; clone size: few; J gene: TRBJ2-5; CDR3 protein: CATARRQLGHETQYF; CDR3 DNA: TGTGCCACCGCGCGGCGGCAGCTAGGCCACGAGACCCAGTACTTC
V gene: TRBV10-3; D gene: TRBD2; clone size: many; J gene: TRBJ2-5; CDR3 protein: CAISESGLAPQETQYF; CDR3 DNA: TGTGCCATCAGTGAGTCGGGACTAGCTCCTCAAGAGACCCAGTACTTC
V gene: TRBV28; D gene: -; clone size: -; J gene: TRBJ2-5; CDR3 protein: CASSSGSLQETQYF; CDR3 DNA: TGTGCCAGCAGTTCCGGGAGTTTGCAAGAGACCCAGTACTTC
V gene: TRBV29-1; D gene: -; clone size: -; J gene: TRBJ2-5; CDR3 protein: CSVERGDENTETQYF; CDR3 DNA: TGCAGCGTTGAAAGGGGGGATGAGAACACGGAGACCCAGTACTTC
V gene: TRBV18; D gene: TRBD1; clone size: few; J gene: TRBJ1-3; CDR3 protein: CASTPTGSPGNTIYF; CDR3 DNA: TGTGCCAGCACGCCGACAGGGTCGCCTGGAAACACCATATATTTT
V gene: TRBV20-1; D gene: TRBD2; clone size: -; J gene: TRBJ2-1; CDR3 protein: CSAPSGSAHNEQFF; CDR3 DNA: TGCAGTGCTCCGAGCGGGAGTGCGCACAATGAGCAGTTCTTC
V gene: TRBV18; D gene: -; clone size: many; J gene: TRBJ2-5; CDR3 protein: CASSRPHQETQYF; CDR3 DNA: TGTGCCAGCTCACGGCCCCACCAAGAGACCCAGTACTTC
V gene: TRBV5-1; D gene: -; clone size: -; J gene: TRBJ2-5; CDR3 protein: CASSSGTLGTETQYF; CDR3 DNA: TGCGCCAGCAGCTCCGGGACATTAGGCACGGAGACCCAGTACTTC
V gene: TRBV6-5; D gene: -; clone size: -; J gene: TRBJ2-5; CDR3 protein: CASSYRVGAQETQYF; CDR3 DNA: TGTGCCAGCAGTTACCGTGTAGGGGCCCAAGAGACCCAGTACTTC
V gene: TRBV3-1; D gene: -; clone size: -; J gene: TRBJ1-1; CDR3 protein: CASSQGIWVNTEAFF; CDR3 DNA: TGTGCCAGCAGCCAAGGCATATGGGTGAACACTGAAGCTTTCTTT
V gene: TRBV29-1; D gene: TRBD1; clone size: few; J gene: TRBJ2-5; CDR3 protein: CSVEDHGTAPEETQYF; CDR3 DNA: TGCAGCGTTGAAGATCATGGGACAGCGCCAGAAGAGACCCAGTACTTC
V gene: TRBV19; D gene: TRBD2; clone size: -; J gene: TRBJ2-1; CDR3 protein: CASSKGFWGLADSSYNEQFF; CDR3 DNA: TGTGCCAGTAGTAAGGGTTTCTGGGGACTAGCGGACTCCTCCTACAATGAGCAGTTCTTC